A selection of T cell receptor beta chains follows, all from one sample in a study of cytomegalovirus exposure and HLA in healthy donors. TCRdb's copy holds only in-frame clones and misses some; the assay was immunoSEQ multiplex PCR. The profile shows around 110,000 clones, 79% of them singletons. The specimen was PBMCs. The receptors originated from a man younger than 45 in good health and CMV-seropositive. CDR3s include the opening cysteine and the closing phenylalanine or tryptophan. Fields, in order: CDR3 length, V gene, J gene, CDR3 protein.

len: 12
v_gene: TRBV7-9
j_gene: TRBJ1-1
CDR3aa: CASSFGQHEAFF

len: 14
v_gene: TRBV4-1
j_gene: TRBJ2-7
CDR3aa: CASSQGLAVYEQYF

len: 16
v_gene: TRBV9
j_gene: TRBJ1-1
CDR3aa: CASSVARLGRNTEAFF

len: 18
v_gene: TRBV10-3
j_gene: TRBJ2-7
CDR3aa: CAISELTSGRADPYEQYF

len: 10
v_gene: TRBV29-1
j_gene: TRBJ2-3
CDR3aa: CSVPGLRQYF

len: 15
v_gene: TRBV28
j_gene: TRBJ2-5
CDR3aa: CASSPQITSSETQYF

len: 17
v_gene: TRBV6-1
j_gene: TRBJ2-3
CDR3aa: CASSELEAGALTDTQYF

len: 15
v_gene: TRBV28
j_gene: TRBJ2-7
CDR3aa: CASSPIGTGNYEQYF

len: 16
v_gene: TRBV27
j_gene: TRBJ2-7
CDR3aa: CASSSMNTGLLPEQYF

len: 15
v_gene: TRBV6-1
j_gene: TRBJ2-3
CDR3aa: CASSEVAGDTDTQYF

len: 12
v_gene: TRBV19
j_gene: TRBJ1-5
CDR3aa: CASRQGNQPQHF

len: 17
v_gene: TRBV18
j_gene: TRBJ1-6
CDR3aa: CASSPREAKGYNSPLHF

len: 22
v_gene: TRBV19
j_gene: TRBJ2-1
CDR3aa: CASSITPGKRTRASGNPNEQFF

len: 16
v_gene: TRBV7-2
j_gene: TRBJ2-7
CDR3aa: CASSSSPTSVRDEQYF

len: 15
v_gene: TRBV7-2
j_gene: TRBJ2-1
CDR3aa: CASSLLRGGYNEQFF

len: 15
v_gene: TRBV10-3
j_gene: TRBJ2-6
CDR3aa: CAISDYDSGANGLTF

len: 13
v_gene: TRBV28
j_gene: TRBJ2-5
CDR3aa: CASSFTGIETQYF

len: 16
v_gene: TRBV5-4
j_gene: TRBJ2-7
CDR3aa: CASSRTGGAYSYEQYF

len: 14
v_gene: TRBV5-1
j_gene: TRBJ1-3
CDR3aa: CASSVTGPGNTIYF

len: 12
v_gene: TRBV7-2
j_gene: TRBJ1-1
CDR3aa: CASSLLYTEAFF

len: 14
v_gene: TRBV6-1
j_gene: TRBJ1-2
CDR3aa: CASRESYARVGYTF

len: 15
v_gene: TRBV5-1
j_gene: TRBJ1-1
CDR3aa: CASSVYREVNTEAFF

len: 17
v_gene: TRBV4-1
j_gene: TRBJ1-5
CDR3aa: CASSQDEIGGGSQPQHF

len: 15
v_gene: TRBV5-4
j_gene: TRBJ2-5
CDR3aa: CASSLRTGGRETQYF

len: 14
v_gene: TRBV6-5
j_gene: TRBJ2-7
CDR3aa: CASSYEGSSYEQYF

len: 13
v_gene: TRBV6-5
j_gene: TRBJ2-3
CDR3aa: CASQRAHTDTQYF

len: 14
v_gene: TRBV11-2
j_gene: TRBJ1-2
CDR3aa: CASSRSDRNYGYTF

len: 15
v_gene: TRBV5-4
j_gene: TRBJ2-1
CDR3aa: CASSPTRAGGKEQFF

len: 19
v_gene: TRBV4-2
j_gene: TRBJ2-7
CDR3aa: CASSPDSRGKILGAYEQYF

len: 17
v_gene: TRBV4-1
j_gene: TRBJ2-1
CDR3aa: CASSQVSGGAGYNEQFF

len: 19
v_gene: TRBV21-1
j_gene: TRBJ2-2
CDR3aa: CASSKVATEGLADTGELFF

len: 13
v_gene: TRBV4-2
j_gene: TRBJ1-2
CDR3aa: CASSQGRAGGYTF

len: 14
v_gene: TRBV2
j_gene: TRBJ2-5
CDR3aa: CASSDQGGGETQYF

len: 15
v_gene: TRBV4-1
j_gene: TRBJ1-5
CDR3aa: CASSQSEGRDQPQHF

len: 15
v_gene: TRBV5-6
j_gene: TRBJ1-3
CDR3aa: CASSLRRGTGNTIYF

len: 15
v_gene: TRBV4-1
j_gene: TRBJ2-1
CDR3aa: CASSQPTGAYNEQFF

len: 18
v_gene: TRBV5-1
j_gene: TRBJ2-1
CDR3aa: CASSLGGGRGGYYNEQFF

len: 14
v_gene: TRBV18
j_gene: TRBJ2-5
CDR3aa: CASSPGAPQETQYF

len: 14
v_gene: TRBV6-5
j_gene: TRBJ2-7
CDR3aa: CASSPGLASYEQYF

len: 13
v_gene: TRBV9
j_gene: TRBJ2-7
CDR3aa: CASSAGQAYEQYF

len: 12
v_gene: TRBV2
j_gene: TRBJ1-6
CDR3aa: CASSEEGAPLHF